This TCR beta chain was documented in a study of human thymus T cells. Study-wide results and caveats: Related work found strong thymic repertoire overlap between unrelated individuals.

Repertoires were generated with immunoSEQ multiplex PCR, while TCRdb's copy carries only in-frame clones and drops some. The table shows roughly 120,000 clones, with around 94% occurring only once. This CDR3 is built from 17 residues. Germline loops: CDR1 LNHNV, CDR2 YYDKDF (reference sequence). Trimming shortened V by 1 base and J by 6 bases, and 19 bases separated the two germline ends. Thymus tissue was removed during corrective cardiac surgery. Worth noting for this clone: The antigen remains undetermined.

The chain joins TRBV15 to TRBJ2-1, with D uncertain. This TCR was recovered from a boy younger than two with a congenital heart defect but otherwise immunologically healthy. Sequencing was done on a sample of thymus tissue. The CDR3 reads CATSRGGSLQSSNEQFF. In DNA, the CDR3 is TGTGCCACCAGCAGAGGGGGTAGCCTACAATCTAGCAATGAGCAGTTCTTC.